Listed below are T cell receptor beta chains from one sample, sequenced in a study of blood T cell repertoires in COVID-19. Measured with immunoSEQ multiplex PCR; TCRdb has only the in-frame clones, and not every one. This sample yields fewer than 200,000 clones, of which approximately 74% are seen a single time; about 3% belongs to the top ten. Sequenced: peripheral blood. The receptors originated from a woman of 80 years or more with acute or convalescent COVID-19. Both conserved end residues are part of each CDR3. D genes are given only for firm matches. Where a row states a size, it is once, few, many or the class of an expanded clone; other rows omit it.

j_call v_call clone_size d_call cdr3_aa cdr3_nt
TRBJ2-5 TRBV4-1 NA TRBD2 CASSHPIGTSGRKGETQYF TGCGCCAGCAGCCATCCAATCGGGACTAGCGGGAGAAAGGGAGAGACCCAGTACTTC
TRBJ2-4 TRBV6-2/TRBV6-3 NA TRBD1 CASSSSGQAENIQYF TGTGCCAGCAGTTCCTCGGGACAGGCCGAGAACATTCAGTACTTC
TRBJ1-1 TRBV6-2/TRBV6-3 NA NA CASSYERGVEAFF TGTGCCAGCAGTTACGAACGGGGGGTTGAAGCTTTCTTT
TRBJ2-5 TRBV18 NA TRBD2 CASSPPQQGLSGTQYF TGTGCCAGCTCCCCCCCGCAGCAGGGACTAAGTGGGACCCAGTACTTC
TRBJ2-2 TRBV7-3 NA NA CASSPRATNTGELFF TGTGCCAGCAGCCCGAGGGCGACCAACACCGGGGAGCTGTTTTTT
TRBJ2-2 TRBV10-1 NA NA CASSESPGNTGELFF TGCGCCAGCAGTGAGTCCCCCGGGAACACCGGGGAGCTGTTTTTT
TRBJ1-2 TRBV24-1 NA TRBD1 CATSDSARDRGSGYTF TGTGCCACCAGTGATTCCGCCCGGGACAGGGGAAGCGGCTACACCTTC
TRBJ2-7 TRBV3-1/TRBV3-2 NA TRBD2 CASSPGSTGGEQYF TGTGCCAGCAGCCCAGGGTCCACCGGGGGGGAGCAGTACTTC
TRBJ2-3 TRBV28 NA TRBD2 CASSSSSGRTDTQYF TGTGCCAGCAGCTCCTCTAGCGGGAGAACAGATACGCAGTATTTT
TRBJ1-2 TRBV10-3 NA NA CAIGGSSNYGYTF TGTGCCATCGGGGGGTCATCTAACTATGGCTACACCTTC
TRBJ2-1 TRBV28 NA NA CASIRRGNEQFF TGTGCCAGCATCCGTAGGGGAAATGAGCAGTTCTTC
TRBJ2-3 TRBV7-2 NA TRBD2 CASSQGGRRGLANTQYF TGTGCCAGCAGTCAAGGGGGCCGACGGGGACTAGCAAATACGCAGTATTTT
TRBJ2-7 TRBV7-9 few TRBD2 CASSQTSVTYEQYF TGTGCCAGCAGCCAGACTAGCGTAACCTACGAGCAGTACTTC
TRBJ1-2 TRBV2 NA NA CASSEGAGLSYGYTF TGTGCCAGCAGTGAAGGGGCAGGGCTATCCTATGGCTACACCTTC
TRBJ1-4 TRBV9 NA TRBD1 CASSAQGQGNEKLFF TGTGCCAGCAGCGCACAGGGACAGGGAAATGAAAAACTGTTTTTT
TRBJ2-7 TRBV6-5 NA NA CASSPGQGNYEQYF TGTGCCAGCAGCCCGGGACAAGGGAACTACGAGCAGTACTTC
TRBJ2-1 TRBV25-1 NA TRBD2 CASSESGGRHNEQFF TGTGCCAGCAGTGAATCTGGCGGGAGACATAATGAGCAGTTCTTC
TRBJ2-1 TRBV4-1 NA TRBD2 CASSQALLAGDYNEQFF TGCGCCAGCAGCCAAGCCCTACTAGCGGGAGACTACAATGAGCAGTTCTTC
TRBJ2-5 TRBV6-5 NA TRBD2 CASSTGLAEQETQYF TGTGCCAGCAGCACCGGACTAGCGGAGCAAGAGACCCAGTACTTC
TRBJ2-1 TRBV5-6 NA NA CASSAARGVGTYNEQFF TGTGCCAGCAGCGCTGCCCGGGGAGTAGGAACCTACAATGAGCAGTTCTTC
TRBJ1-5 TRBV20-1 NA NA CSASEWQGYQPQHF TGCAGTGCTAGTGAGTGGCAGGGTTATCAGCCCCAGCATTTT
TRBJ1-1 TRBV18 NA NA CASSPGTEAFF TGTGCCAGCTCACCCGGGACTGAAGCTTTCTTT
TRBJ2-3 TRBV6-5 NA NA CASSYSDGEPDTQYF TGTGCCAGCAGTTACTCCGACGGAGAACCAGATACGCAGTATTTT
TRBJ2-2 TRBV4-1 NA NA CASSQQDRAGAGELFF TGCGCCAGCAGCCAGCAGGACAGGGCGGGGGCCGGGGAGCTGTTTTTT
TRBJ1-6 TRBV10-1 NA NA CASSEDITGMGSPLHF TGCGCCAGCAGTGAAGATATAACAGGGATGGGTTCACCCCTCCACTTT
TRBJ2-3 TRBV7-9 NA NA CASSGSDYRTDTQYF TGTGCCAGCAGCGGGTCGGACTATCGCACAGATACGCAGTATTTT